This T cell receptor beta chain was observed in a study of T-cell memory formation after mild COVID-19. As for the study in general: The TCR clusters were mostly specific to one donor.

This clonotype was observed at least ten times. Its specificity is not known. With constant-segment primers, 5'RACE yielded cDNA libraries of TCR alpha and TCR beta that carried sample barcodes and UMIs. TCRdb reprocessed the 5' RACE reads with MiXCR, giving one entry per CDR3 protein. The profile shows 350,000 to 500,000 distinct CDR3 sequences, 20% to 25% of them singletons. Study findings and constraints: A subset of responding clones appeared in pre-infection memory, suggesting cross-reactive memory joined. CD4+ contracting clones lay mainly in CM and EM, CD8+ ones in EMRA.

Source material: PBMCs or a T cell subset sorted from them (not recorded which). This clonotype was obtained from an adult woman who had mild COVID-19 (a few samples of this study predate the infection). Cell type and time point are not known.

CDR3 residues: CASSLAGQGGVDEQFF. The CDR3 bases are TGCGCCAGCAGCTTGGCGGGACAGGGAGGAGTAGATGAGCAGTTCTTC. The chain is built from TRBV5-1 and TRBJ2-1; 9 nucleotides line up with TRBD1. The germline V gene has CDR1 SGHRS and CDR2 YFSETQ. The CDR3 covers 16 residues. V lost 0 bases and J lost 8; bases outside the gene matches: 9.